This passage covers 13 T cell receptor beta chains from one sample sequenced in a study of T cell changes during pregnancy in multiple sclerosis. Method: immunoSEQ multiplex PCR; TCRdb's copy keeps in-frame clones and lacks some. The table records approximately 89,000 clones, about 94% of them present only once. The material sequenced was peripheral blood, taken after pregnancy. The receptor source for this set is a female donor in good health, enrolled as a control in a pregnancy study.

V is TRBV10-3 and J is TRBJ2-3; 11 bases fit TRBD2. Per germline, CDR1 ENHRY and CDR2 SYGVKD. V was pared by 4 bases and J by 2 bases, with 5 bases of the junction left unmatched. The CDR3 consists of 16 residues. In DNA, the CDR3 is TGTGCCATCAGTGCAACTAGCGGGAGAGCCACAGATACGCAGTATTTT. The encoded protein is CAISATSGRATDTQYF.

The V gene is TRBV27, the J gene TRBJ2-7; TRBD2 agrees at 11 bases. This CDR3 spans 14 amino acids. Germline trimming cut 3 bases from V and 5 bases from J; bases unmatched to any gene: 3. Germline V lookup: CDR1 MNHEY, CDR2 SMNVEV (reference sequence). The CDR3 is CASSLTSGNNEQYF. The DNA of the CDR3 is TGTGCCAGCAGTTTGACTAGCGGGAACAACGAGCAGTACTTC.

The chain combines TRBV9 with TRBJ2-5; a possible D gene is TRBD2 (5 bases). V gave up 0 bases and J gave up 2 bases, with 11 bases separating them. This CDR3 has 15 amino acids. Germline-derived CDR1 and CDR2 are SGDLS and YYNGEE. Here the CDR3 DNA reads TGTGCCAGCAGCGTAGAGGTAGCGCCGCAAGAGACCCAGTACTTC. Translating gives CASSVEVAPQETQYF.

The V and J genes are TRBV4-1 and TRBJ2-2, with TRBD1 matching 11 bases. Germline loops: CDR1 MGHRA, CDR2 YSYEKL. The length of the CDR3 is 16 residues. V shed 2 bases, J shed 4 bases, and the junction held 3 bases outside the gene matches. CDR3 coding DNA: TGCGCCAGCAGCCAACCGGACAGGGGGCGCACCGGGGAGCTGTTTTTT. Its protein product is CASSQPDRGRTGELFF.

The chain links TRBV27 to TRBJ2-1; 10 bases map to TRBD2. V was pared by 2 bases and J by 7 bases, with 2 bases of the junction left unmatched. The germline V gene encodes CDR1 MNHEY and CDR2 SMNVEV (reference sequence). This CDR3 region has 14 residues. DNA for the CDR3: TGTGCCAGCAGTTTAAGGACTAGCGGAAATGAGCAGTTCTTC. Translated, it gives CASSLRTSGNEQFF.

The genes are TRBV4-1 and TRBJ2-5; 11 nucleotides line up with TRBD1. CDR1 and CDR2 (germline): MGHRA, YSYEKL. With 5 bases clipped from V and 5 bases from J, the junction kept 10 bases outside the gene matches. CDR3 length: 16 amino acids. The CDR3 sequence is CASSAHRDRGLETQYF. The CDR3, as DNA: TGCGCCAGCAGCGCCCACCGGGACAGGGGGTTGGAGACCCAGTACTTC.

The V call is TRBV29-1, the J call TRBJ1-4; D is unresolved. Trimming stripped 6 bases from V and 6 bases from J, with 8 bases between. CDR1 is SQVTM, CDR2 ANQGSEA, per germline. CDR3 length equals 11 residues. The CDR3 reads CSVLLDEKLFF. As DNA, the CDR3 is TGCAGCGTACTTTTAGATGAAAAACTGTTTTTT.

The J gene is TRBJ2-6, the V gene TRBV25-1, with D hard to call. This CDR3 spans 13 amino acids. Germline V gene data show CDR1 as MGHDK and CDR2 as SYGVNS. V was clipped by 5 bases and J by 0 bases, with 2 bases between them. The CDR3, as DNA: TGTGCCAGCAGTCACTCTGGGGCCAACGTCCTGACTTTC. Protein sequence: CASSHSGANVLTF.

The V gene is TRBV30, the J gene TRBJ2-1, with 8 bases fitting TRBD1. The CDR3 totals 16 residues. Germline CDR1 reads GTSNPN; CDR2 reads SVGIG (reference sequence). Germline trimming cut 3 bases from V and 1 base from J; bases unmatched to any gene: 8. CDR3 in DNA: TGTGCCTGGAGAAAAGGATACAGGGGGTCCTACAATGAGCAGTTCTTC. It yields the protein CAWRKGYRGSYNEQFF.

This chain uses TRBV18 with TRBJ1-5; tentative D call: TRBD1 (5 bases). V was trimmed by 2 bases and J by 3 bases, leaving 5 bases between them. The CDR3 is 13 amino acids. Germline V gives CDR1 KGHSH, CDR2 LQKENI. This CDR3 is CASSPGANQPQHF. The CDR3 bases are TGTGCCAGCTCACCAGGGGCCAATCAGCCCCAGCATTTT.

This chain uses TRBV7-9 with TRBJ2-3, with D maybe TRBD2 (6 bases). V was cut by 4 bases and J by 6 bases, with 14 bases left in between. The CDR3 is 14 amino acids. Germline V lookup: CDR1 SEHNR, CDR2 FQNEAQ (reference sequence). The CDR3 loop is CASSSGGPGDTQYF. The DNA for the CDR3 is TGTGCCAGCAGCTCAGGAGGGCCTGGGGATACGCAGTATTTT.

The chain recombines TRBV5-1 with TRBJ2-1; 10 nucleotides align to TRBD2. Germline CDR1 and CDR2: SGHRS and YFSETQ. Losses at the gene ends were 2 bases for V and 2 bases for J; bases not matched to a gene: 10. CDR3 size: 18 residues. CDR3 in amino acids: CASSLPGPLAGTYNEQFF. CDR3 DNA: TGCGCCAGCAGCTTACCCGGCCCACTAGCGGGAACCTACAATGAGCAGTTCTTC.

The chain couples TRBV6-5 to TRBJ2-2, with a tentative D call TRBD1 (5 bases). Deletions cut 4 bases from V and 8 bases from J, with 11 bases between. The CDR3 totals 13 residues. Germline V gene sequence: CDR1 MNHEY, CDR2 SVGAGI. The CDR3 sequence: CASSFRAQGELFF. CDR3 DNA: TGTGCCAGCAGTTTCAGGGCCCAGGGGGAGCTGTTTTTT.